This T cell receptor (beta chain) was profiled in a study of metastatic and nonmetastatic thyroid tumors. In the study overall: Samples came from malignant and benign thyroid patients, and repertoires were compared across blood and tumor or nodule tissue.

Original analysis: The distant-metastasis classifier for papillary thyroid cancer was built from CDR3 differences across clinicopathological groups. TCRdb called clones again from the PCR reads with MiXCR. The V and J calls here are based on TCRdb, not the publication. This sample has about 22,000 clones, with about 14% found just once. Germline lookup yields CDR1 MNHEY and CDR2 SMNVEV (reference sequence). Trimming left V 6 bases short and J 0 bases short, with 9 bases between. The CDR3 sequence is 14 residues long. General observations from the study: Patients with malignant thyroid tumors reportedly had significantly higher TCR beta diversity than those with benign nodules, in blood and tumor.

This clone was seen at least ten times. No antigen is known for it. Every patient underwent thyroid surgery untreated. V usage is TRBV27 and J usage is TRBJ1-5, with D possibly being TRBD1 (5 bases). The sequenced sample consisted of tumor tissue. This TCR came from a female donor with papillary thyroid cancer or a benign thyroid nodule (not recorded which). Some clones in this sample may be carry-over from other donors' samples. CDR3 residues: CASRDTHSNQPQHF. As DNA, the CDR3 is TGTGCCAGCAGGGACACCCATAGCAATCAGCCCCAGCATTTT.